This T cell receptor beta chain appears in the sequencing data of a study of T cell repertoires in cytomegalovirus infection. At the level of the study: The authors used CMV epitopes that were HLA-C-restricted (recently identified) and HLA-B-restricted (well studied).

Study conclusions and caveats: Dominating the ex vivo response were TCR beta clonotypes that were CMV-specific and HLA-C-restricted.

This clonotype was seen a few times. Its antigen is still unknown. TCRdb analysed the reads with MiXCR anew, one entry per CDR3 protein. The sample consists of approximately 910,000 distinct CDR3 sequences, about a third of them appearing once. The CDR3 has 13 residues. Germline values: CDR1 LGHNT, CDR2 FRNRAP. The V end lost 7 bases, the J end lost 0 bases, and 8 bases lay between the germline ends. Material: cultured CD8+ T cells from PBMCs, obtained from culture after CMV antigen stimulation. The chain carries TRBV12-5 and TRBJ2-3; no definite D call. The receptor's source is a human donor in good health (CMV status not recorded). Some clones in this sample may be carry-over from other donors' samples. The CDR3 is CASARVSTDTQYF. DNA of the CDR3: TGTGCTAGTGCCCGAGTCAGCACAGATACGCAGTATTTT.